These 25 T cell receptor beta chains were sequenced from one sample in a study of T cell responses to AZD1222 COVID-19 vaccine. The data were produced by immunoSEQ multiplex PCR, yet TCRdb's version contains in-frame clones alone and is incomplete. Among about 180,000 clones listed, 80% to 90% were seen once. Source: peripheral blood, taken 28 days after the second dose of the MenACWY control vaccine. The receptors originated from an adult who received the MenACWY meningococcal vaccine as a control.

The rearrangement joins TRBV27 to TRBJ1-3, with a possible D match to TRBD1 (6 bases). Trimming took off 5 bases at V and 3 bases at J, with 14 bases between the two ends. Germline V CDR1 and CDR2: MNHEY, SMNVEV (reference sequence). The CDR3 covers 15 residues. The CDR3 sequence: CASSPRGAFGNTIYF. The CDR3 DNA reads as TGTGCCAGCAGTCCCAGGGGCGCCTTTGGAAACACCATATATTTT.

This clone was recorded once. The chain uses TRBV24-1 and TRBJ1-5; 10 bases line up with TRBD1. Per germline, CDR1 KGHDR and CDR2 SFDVKD. Trimming took 7 bases from V and 2 from J; bases not matched to a gene: 4. There are 15 residues in the CDR3. The CDR3 DNA is TGTGCCACCAGAGGGACAGGGGAAGGCAATCAGCCCCAGCATTTT. It specifies CATRGTGEGNQPQHF.

V is TRBV10-2 and J is TRBJ2-5, with D perhaps matching TRBD2 (5 bases). V was cut by 8 bases and J by 1 base, with 8 bases left in between. Germline CDR1 and CDR2: WSHSY and SAAADI. CDR3 length: 12 amino acids. CDR3 residues: CASHSAQETQYF. The CDR3 bases are TGCGCCAGCCATAGCGCCCAAGAGACCCAGTACTTC.

V gene TRBV30 combines with J gene TRBJ1-2; D remains ambiguous. The CDR3 is made up of 12 amino acids. From germline, CDR1 is GTSNPN and CDR2 SVGIG (reference sequence). V lost 2 bases, J lost 5 bases, and 9 bases lay in between. The CDR3 DNA follows: TGTGCCTGGAGTTTGGGGAAGTATGGCTACACCTTC. Protein product: CAWSLGKYGYTF.

V gene TRBV5-6 combines with J gene TRBJ2-7, with D perhaps TRBD1 (6 bases). The CDR3 consists of 13 residues. V lost 4 bases, J lost 1 base, and 9 bases lay in between. Looked up from germline, CDR1 is SGHDT and CDR2 is YYEEEE. This CDR3 is CASSHRVSYEQYF. DNA of the CDR3: TGTGCCAGCAGCCACAGGGTTTCCTACGAGCAGTACTTC. The full variable domain, completed using reference TRBV5-6 and TRBJ2-7, is DAGVTQSPTHLIKTRGQQVTLRCSPKSGHDTVSWYQQALGQGPQFIFQYYEEEERQRGNFPDRFSGHQFPNYSSELNVNALLLGDSALYLCASSHRVSYEQYFGPGTRLTVT.

On this clone itself: The sample holds other DNA sequences that translate to the same CDR3. The V gene is TRBV2, the J gene TRBJ1-1; D is unclear. This CDR3 is built from 11 residues. Germline V gene lookup returns CDR1 SNHLY and CDR2 FYNNEI. The V and J ends lost 8 bases and 1 base respectively, with 5 bases between them. CDR3 protein: CASPRNTEAFF. CDR3 sequence (DNA): TGTGCCAGCCCCAGGAACACTGAAGCTTTCTTT. The whole variable domain, filled in from reference TRBV2 and TRBJ1-1, reads EPEVTQTPSHQVTQMGQEVILRCVPISNHLYFYWYRQILGQKVEFLVSFYNNEISEKSEIFDDQFSVERPDGSNFTLKIRSTKLEDSAMYFCASPRNTEAFFGQGTRLTVV.

The DNA of the CDR3 is TGTGCCAGCAGTTACTCATCAGGTAGTAATCAGCCCCAGCATTTT. Translated, it gives CASSYSSGSNQPQHF. This rearrangement joins TRBV6-5 to TRBJ1-5; D is unclear. CDR3 length equals 15 residues. Germline CDR1 reads MNHEY; CDR2 reads SVGAGI. V dropped 0 bases and J dropped 4 bases, with 10 bases sitting between them.

The rearrangement links TRBV5-4 to TRBJ2-7, with D tentatively TRBD1 or TRBD2 (5 bases each). The CDR3 runs to 13 residues. Trimming pared 1 base from V and 5 bases from J, leaving 10 bases between. Germline CDR1 reads SGHNT; CDR2 reads YYREEE (reference sequence). CDR3 DNA: TGTGCCAGCAGCTTGCCCGGGGACCACGAGCAGTACTTC. As protein: CASSLPGDHEQYF.

The chain is built from TRBV5-4 and TRBJ1-2; TRBD1 is a possible D gene (6 bases). Trimming removed 4 bases at V and 3 bases at J, with 16 bases between. Germline V CDR1 and CDR2: SGHNT, YYREEE (reference sequence). CDR3 length equals 15 residues. CDR3: CASSVGWGADYGYTF. In DNA form, the CDR3 reads TGTGCCAGCAGCGTTGGTTGGGGGGCGGACTATGGCTACACCTTC.

The V call is TRBV5-1, the J call TRBJ2-2; a possible D gene is TRBD2 (5 bases). CDR3 length: 14 amino acids. The germline CDR1 and CDR2 sequences are SGHRS and YFSETQ. The germline V and J ends were trimmed by 4 bases and 5 bases, with 12 bases remaining between them. Here the CDR3 reads CASSQLGNTGELFF. DNA for the CDR3: TGCGCCAGCAGCCAACTAGGTAATACCGGGGAGCTGTTTTTT.

The chain has TRBV5-4 and TRBJ2-7; no clear D gene. Germline CDR1 is SGHNT and CDR2 is YYREEE (reference sequence). V was shortened by 4 bases and J by 2 bases, with 7 bases between the two germline ends. This CDR3 has 12 residues. In DNA form, the CDR3 reads TGTGCCAGCAGCCCGAACCCCTACGAGCAGTACTTC. It translates to CASSPNPYEQYF.

In this sample, this clone turned up a few times. The genes are TRBV20-1 and TRBJ1-2, with D possibly being TRBD1 (6 bases). This CDR3 comprises 14 residues. Trimming took 3 bases from V and 5 from J, leaving 16 bases between them. Germline CDR1 reads DFQATT; CDR2 reads SNEGSKA (reference sequence). CDR3 sequence reads: CSASVFATGYGYTF. The CDR3 nucleotides are TGCAGTGCTAGTGTCTTTGCGACAGGTTATGGCTACACCTTC.

This rearrangement joins TRBV7-2 to TRBJ1-3; tentative D call: TRBD1 (5 bases). The CDR3 consists of 16 residues. In germline, CDR1 is SGHTA, CDR2 FQGNSA. V was trimmed by 4 bases and J by 1 base, leaving 14 bases between them. This chain's CDR3 is CASSSVQGLSGNTIYF. The CDR3 DNA reads as TGTGCCAGCAGCTCGGTTCAGGGATTGTCTGGAAACACCATATATTTT. Combining the CDR3 with reference TRBV7-2 and TRBJ1-3 gives the whole variable domain GAGVSQSPSNKVTEKGKDVELRCDPISGHTALYWYRQSLGQGLEFLIYFQGNSAPDKSGLPSDRFSAERTGGSVSTLTIQRTQQEDSAVYLCASSSVQGLSGNTIYFGEGSWLTVV.

The chain joins TRBV27 to TRBJ2-1; TRBD2 matches at 11 bases. V trimming: 8 bases; J trimming: 5 bases; junction bases outside the gene matches: 5. The CDR3 totals 14 residues. Germline-derived CDR1 and CDR2 are MNHEY and SMNVEV (reference sequence). The DNA for the CDR3 is TGTGCCAGCCAACTAGCGGGAGTCCACAATGAGCAGTTCTTC. Amino acid sequence: CASQLAGVHNEQFF.

This clone occurred once. The gene calls are TRBV2 and TRBJ2-7; possible D gene TRBD1, 7 bases. The CDR3 is 13 residues long. The germline gives CDR1 SNHLY, CDR2 FYNNEI. V was trimmed by 7 bases and J by 2 bases, leaving 12 bases between them. CDR3 amino acids: CASKAGGTYEQYF. As DNA, the CDR3 is TGTGCCAGCAAGGCAGGGGGGACCTACGAGCAGTACTTC.

The V call is TRBV7-9, the J call TRBJ2-7, with D perhaps TRBD1 (7 bases). The CDR3 consists of 14 residues. Germline-derived CDR1 and CDR2 are SEHNR and FQNEAQ (reference sequence). V was trimmed by 7 bases and J by 3 bases, leaving 16 bases between them. This CDR3 is CASITGDSHYEQYF. CDR3 bases: TGTGCCAGCATCACGGGGGACAGCCACTACGAGCAGTACTTC.

This clone appeared once. The chain carries TRBV7-2 and TRBJ2-1; 9 positions agree with TRBD1. This CDR3 is 15 amino acids long. Germline V gene sequence: CDR1 SGHTA, CDR2 FQGNSA. V lost 4 bases and J lost 8; bases outside the gene matches: 9. The CDR3 coding sequence is TGTGCCAGCAGCTCTACCGGGACAGGGTTTCATGAGCAGTTCTTC. This sequence encodes CASSSTGTGFHEQFF.

The chain uses TRBV5-8 and TRBJ1-2, with D maybe TRBD1 (5 bases). The V and J ends lost 2 bases and 4 bases respectively, with 9 bases between them. Germline V CDR1 and CDR2: SGHTS, YDEGEE. The CDR3 covers 13 residues. In DNA, the CDR3 is TGTGCCAGCAGCTTCGACGGGACCTATGGCTACACCTTC. Amino acid sequence: CASSFDGTYGYTF.

The rearrangement joins TRBV6-6 to TRBJ1-5, with D possibly being TRBD1 (6 bases). The V and J ends lost 8 bases and 2 bases respectively, with 16 bases between them. The CDR3 runs 15 residues. Per the germline V gene, CDR1 is MNHNY and CDR2 is SVGAGI (reference sequence). The CDR3 coding sequence is TGTGCCAGCGTATCGACAGGCGGAGGCAATCAGCCCCAGCATTTT. The encoded protein is CASVSTGGGNQPQHF.

This chain joins TRBV19 and TRBJ2-7; D gene ambiguous. The V and J ends lost 4 bases and 0 bases respectively, with 7 bases between them. The CDR3 runs to 13 residues. Germline CDR1 reads LNHDA; CDR2 reads SQIVND (reference sequence). The CDR3 reads CASSRELSYEQYF. DNA for the CDR3: TGTGCCAGTAGTAGGGAACTCTCCTACGAGCAGTACTTC.

The rearrangement uses TRBV9 and TRBJ1-2; TRBD1 matches 9 bases. V gave up 1 base and J gave up 4 bases; unmatched junction bases: 8. The germline V gene has CDR1 SGDLS and CDR2 YYNGEE. The CDR3 loop spans 16 amino acids. The CDR3 region has the DNA TGTGCCAGCAGCGTAAGTGGGGGACAGGGAAGCTATGGCTACACCTTC. It codes for CASSVSGGQGSYGYTF.

This clone was detected once. This chain links TRBV5-1 with TRBJ1-4; no reliable D call. Trimming removed 2 bases from V and 3 bases from J, with 8 bases in between. The CDR3 sequence is 14 residues long. The V gene's germline CDR1 is SGHRS and CDR2 YFSETQ. Here the CDR3 DNA reads TGCGCCAGCAGCTTATGGCAGGCTAATGAAAAACTGTTTTTT. Amino acid sequence: CASSLWQANEKLFF.

CDR3 sequence reads: CASSLGLAGVEYEQYF. CDR3 nucleotides: TGTGCCAGCAGCTTAGGACTAGCGGGAGTAGAATACGAGCAGTACTTC. This rearrangement joins TRBV11-2 to TRBJ2-7; 12 positions match TRBD2. Losses at the gene ends were 1 base for V and 4 bases for J; bases not matched to a gene: 5. CDR1 is SGHAT, CDR2 FQNNGV, per germline. This CDR3 is built from 16 residues.

The gene calls are TRBV5-1 and TRBJ1-4, with D tentatively TRBD1 (6 bases). V lost 3 bases to trimming and J lost 5 bases, with 14 bases between them. Per the germline V gene, CDR1 is SGHRS and CDR2 is YFSETQ. The CDR3 covers 15 residues. CDR3 bases: TGCGCCAGCAGCTCCGGGGGGGCGGAGAATGAAAAACTGTTTTTT. Its translation: CASSSGGAENEKLFF.

This clone has a single count. The genes are TRBV28 and TRBJ1-5; no clear D gene. This CDR3 region has 12 residues. V was trimmed by 5 bases and J by 7 bases, leaving 9 bases between them. Germline V CDR1 and CDR2: MDHEN, SYDVKM. The CDR3 nucleotides read TGTGCCAGCAGTCCCGCCGTGCAGCCCCAGCATTTT. Its protein product is CASSPAVQPQHF.